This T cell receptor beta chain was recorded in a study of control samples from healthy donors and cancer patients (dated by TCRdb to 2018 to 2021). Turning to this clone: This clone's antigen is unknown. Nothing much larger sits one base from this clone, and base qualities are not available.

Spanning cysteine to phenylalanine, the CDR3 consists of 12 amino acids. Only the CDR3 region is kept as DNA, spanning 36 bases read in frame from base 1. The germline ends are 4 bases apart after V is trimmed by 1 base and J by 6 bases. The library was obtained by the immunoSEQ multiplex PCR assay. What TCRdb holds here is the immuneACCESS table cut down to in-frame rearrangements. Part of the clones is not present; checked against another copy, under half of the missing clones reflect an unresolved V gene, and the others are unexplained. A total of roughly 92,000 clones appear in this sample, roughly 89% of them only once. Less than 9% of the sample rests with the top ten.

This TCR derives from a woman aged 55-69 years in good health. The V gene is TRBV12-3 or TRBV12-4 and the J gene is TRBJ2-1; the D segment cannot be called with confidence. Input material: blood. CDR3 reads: CASSLGINEQFF. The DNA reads TGTGCCAGCAGTTTAGGCATCAATGAGCAGTTCTTC.